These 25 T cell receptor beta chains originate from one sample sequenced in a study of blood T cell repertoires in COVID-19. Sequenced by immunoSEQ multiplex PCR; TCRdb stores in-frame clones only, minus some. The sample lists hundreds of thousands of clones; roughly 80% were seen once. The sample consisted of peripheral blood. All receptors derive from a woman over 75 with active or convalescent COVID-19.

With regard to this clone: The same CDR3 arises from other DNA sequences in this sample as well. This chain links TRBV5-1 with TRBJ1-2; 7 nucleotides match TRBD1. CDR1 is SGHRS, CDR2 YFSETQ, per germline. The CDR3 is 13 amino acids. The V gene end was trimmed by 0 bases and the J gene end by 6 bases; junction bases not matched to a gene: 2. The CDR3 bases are TGCGCCAGCAGCTTGGGGCAGGGGGATGGCTACACCTTC. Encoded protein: CASSLGQGDGYTF. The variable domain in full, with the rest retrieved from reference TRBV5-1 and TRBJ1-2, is KAGVTQTPRYLIKTRGQQVTLSCSPISGHRSVSWYQQTPGQGLQFLFEYFSETQRNKGNFPGRFSGRQFSNSRSEMNVSTLELGDSALYLCASSLGQGDGYTFGSGTRLTVV.

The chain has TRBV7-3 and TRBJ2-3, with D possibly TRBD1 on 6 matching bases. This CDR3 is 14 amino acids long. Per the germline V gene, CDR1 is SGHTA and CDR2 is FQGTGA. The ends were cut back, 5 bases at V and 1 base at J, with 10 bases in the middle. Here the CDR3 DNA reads TGTGCCAGCAGCCCGAGGACAGGCACAGATACGCAGTATTTT. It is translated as CASSPRTGTDTQYF.

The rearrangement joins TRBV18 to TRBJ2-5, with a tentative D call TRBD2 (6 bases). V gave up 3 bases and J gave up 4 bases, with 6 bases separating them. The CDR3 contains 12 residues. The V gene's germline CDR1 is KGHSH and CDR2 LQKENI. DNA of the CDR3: TGTGCCAGCTCACCGGAGGGAGAGACCCAGTACTTC. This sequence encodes CASSPEGETQYF.

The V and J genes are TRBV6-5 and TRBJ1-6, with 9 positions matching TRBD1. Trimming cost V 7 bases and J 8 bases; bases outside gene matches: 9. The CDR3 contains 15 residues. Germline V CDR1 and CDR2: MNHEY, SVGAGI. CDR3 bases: TGTGCCAGCAAAAGGACAGGGGCTGAACATTCACCCCTCCACTTT. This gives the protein CASKRTGAEHSPLHF.

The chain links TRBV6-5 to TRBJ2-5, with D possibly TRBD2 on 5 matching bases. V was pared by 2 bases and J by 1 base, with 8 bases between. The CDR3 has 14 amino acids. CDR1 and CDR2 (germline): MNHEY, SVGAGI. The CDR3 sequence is CASSYRGVQETQYF. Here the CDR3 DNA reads TGTGCCAGCAGTTACCGGGGTGTCCAAGAGACCCAGTACTTC.

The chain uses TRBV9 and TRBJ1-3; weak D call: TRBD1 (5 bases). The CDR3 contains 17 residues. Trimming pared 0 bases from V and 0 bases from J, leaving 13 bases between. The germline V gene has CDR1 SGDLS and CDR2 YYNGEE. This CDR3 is CASSVDGRASSGNTIYF. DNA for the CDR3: TGTGCCAGCAGCGTAGATGGCAGGGCTAGCTCTGGAAACACCATATATTTT.

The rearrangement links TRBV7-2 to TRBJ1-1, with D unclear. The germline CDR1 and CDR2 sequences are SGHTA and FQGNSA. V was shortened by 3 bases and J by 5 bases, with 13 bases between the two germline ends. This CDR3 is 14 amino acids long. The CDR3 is CASSLSIGGTEAFF. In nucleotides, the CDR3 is TGTGCCAGCAGCTTGAGTATAGGAGGGACTGAAGCTTTCTTT.

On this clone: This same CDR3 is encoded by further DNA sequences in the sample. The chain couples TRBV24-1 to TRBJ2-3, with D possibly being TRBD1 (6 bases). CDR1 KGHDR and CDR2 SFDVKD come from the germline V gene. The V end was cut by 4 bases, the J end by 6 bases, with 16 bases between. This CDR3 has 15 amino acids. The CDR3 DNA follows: TGTGCCACCAGTGACGCGGTGGGGGCCACGGATACGCAGTATTTT. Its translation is CATSDAVGATDTQYF.

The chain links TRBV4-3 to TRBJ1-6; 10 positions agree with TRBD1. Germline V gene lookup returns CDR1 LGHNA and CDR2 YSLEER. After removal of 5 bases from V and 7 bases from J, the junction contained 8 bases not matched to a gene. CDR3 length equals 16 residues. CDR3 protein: CASSYEGQGKNSPLHF. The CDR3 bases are TGCGCCAGCAGCTACGAGGGACAGGGGAAAAATTCACCCCTCCACTTT.

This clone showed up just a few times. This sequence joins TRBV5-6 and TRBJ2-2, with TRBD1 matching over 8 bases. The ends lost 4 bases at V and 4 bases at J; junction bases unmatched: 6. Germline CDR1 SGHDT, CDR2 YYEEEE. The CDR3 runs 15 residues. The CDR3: CASSPQGVFTGELFF. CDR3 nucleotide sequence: TGTGCCAGCAGCCCACAGGGGGTATTCACCGGGGAGCTGTTTTTT.

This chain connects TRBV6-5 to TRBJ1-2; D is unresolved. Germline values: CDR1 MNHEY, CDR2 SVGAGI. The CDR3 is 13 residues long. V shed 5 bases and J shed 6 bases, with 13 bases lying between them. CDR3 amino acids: CASSRSGVDGYTF. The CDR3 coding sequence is TGTGCCAGCAGTCGCTCAGGCGTGGATGGCTACACCTTC.

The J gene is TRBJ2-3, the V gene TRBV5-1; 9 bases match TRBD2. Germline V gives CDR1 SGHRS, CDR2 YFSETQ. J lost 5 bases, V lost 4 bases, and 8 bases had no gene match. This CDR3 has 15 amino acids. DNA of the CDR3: TGCGCCAGCAGCCTGGGGACTAGCAGTGAAGATACGCAGTATTTT. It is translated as CASSLGTSSEDTQYF.

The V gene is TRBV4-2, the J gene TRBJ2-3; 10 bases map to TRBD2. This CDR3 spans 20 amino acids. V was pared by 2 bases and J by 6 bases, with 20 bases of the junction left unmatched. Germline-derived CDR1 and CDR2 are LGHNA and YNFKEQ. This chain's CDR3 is CASSQQPPPLAGALGDTQYF. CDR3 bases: TGTGCCAGCAGCCAACAACCCCCCCCGCTAGCGGGGGCGCTAGGGGATACGCAGTATTTT.

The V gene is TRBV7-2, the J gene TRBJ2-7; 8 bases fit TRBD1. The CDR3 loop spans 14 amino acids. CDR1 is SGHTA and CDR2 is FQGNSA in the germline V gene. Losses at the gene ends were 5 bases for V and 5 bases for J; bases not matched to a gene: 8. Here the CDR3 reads CASSLRTGSHEQYF. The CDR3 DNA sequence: TGTGCCAGCAGCCTTCGGACAGGGAGCCACGAGCAGTACTTC.

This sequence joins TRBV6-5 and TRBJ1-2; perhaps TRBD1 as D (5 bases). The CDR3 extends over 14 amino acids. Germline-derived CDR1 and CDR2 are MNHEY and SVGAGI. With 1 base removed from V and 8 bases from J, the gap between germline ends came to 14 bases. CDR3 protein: CASSYFRGTGGYTF. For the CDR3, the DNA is TGTGCCAGCAGTTACTTCAGAGGGACTGGAGGCTACACCTTC.

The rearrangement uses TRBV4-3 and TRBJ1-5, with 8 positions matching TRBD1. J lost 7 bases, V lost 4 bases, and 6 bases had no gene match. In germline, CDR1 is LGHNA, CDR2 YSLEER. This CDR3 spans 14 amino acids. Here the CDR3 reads CASSLDRGRQPQHF. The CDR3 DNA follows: TGCGCCAGCAGCCTCGACAGGGGTCGACAGCCCCAGCATTTT.

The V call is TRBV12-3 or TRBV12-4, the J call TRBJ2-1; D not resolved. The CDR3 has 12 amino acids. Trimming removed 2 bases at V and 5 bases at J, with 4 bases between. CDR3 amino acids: CASSLSHNEQFF. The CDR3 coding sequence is TGTGCCAGCAGTTTAAGCCACAATGAGCAGTTCTTC.

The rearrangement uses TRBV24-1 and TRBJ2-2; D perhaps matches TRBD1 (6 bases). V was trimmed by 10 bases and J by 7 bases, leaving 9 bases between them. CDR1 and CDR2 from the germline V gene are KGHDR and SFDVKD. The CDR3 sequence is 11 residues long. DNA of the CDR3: TGTGCCACAAGGGGGAACGGGGAGCTGTTTTTT. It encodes CATRGNGELFF.

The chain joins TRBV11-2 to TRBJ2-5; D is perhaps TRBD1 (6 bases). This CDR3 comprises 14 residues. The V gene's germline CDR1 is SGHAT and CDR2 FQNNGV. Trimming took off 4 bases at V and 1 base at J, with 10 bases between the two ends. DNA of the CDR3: TGTGCCAGCAGCTACCGACAGGTCCAAGAGACCCAGTACTTC. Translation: CASSYRQVQETQYF.

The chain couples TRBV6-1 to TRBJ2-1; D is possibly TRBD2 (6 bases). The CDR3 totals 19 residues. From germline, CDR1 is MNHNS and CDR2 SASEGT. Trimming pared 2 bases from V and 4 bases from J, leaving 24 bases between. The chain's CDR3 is CASSEPVQGLLKRYNEQFF. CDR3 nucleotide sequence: TGTGCCAGCAGTGAACCAGTTCAGGGACTCCTGAAAAGGTACAATGAGCAGTTCTTC.

As DNA, the CDR3 is TGTGCCAGCAGCCCCCTGACAGGGGGTGACCCGTATGAGCAGTTCTTC. Residues: CASSPLTGGDPYEQFF. This chain links TRBV4-2 with TRBJ2-1; the match to TRBD1 covers 9 bases. V was pared by 4 bases and J by 8 bases, with 12 bases of the junction left unmatched. CDR1 and CDR2 (germline): LGHNA, YNFKEQ. The CDR3 spans 16 residues.

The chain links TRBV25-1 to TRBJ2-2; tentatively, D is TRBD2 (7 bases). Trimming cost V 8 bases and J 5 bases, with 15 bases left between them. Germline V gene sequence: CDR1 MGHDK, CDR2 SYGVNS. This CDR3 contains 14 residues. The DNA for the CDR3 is TGTGCCAGCGGAGAGGGGGGGATGACCGGGGAGCTGTTTTTT. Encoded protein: CASGEGGMTGELFF. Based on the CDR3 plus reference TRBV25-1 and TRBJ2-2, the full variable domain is EADIYQTPRYLVIGTGKKITLECSQTMGHDKMYWYQQDPGMELHLIHYSYGVNSTEKGDLSSESTVSRIRTEHFPLTLESARPSHTSQYLCASGEGGMTGELFFGEGSRLTVL.

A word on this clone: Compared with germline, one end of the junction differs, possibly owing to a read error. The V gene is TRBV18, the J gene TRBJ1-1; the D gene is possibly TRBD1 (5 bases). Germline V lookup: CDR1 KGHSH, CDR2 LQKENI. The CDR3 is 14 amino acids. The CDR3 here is CASSPRFPDTKAFF. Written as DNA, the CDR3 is TGTGCCAGCTCACCACGCTTTCCGGACACTAAAGCTTTCTTT.

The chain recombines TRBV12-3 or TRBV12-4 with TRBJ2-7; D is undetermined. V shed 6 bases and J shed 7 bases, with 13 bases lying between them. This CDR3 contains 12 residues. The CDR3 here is CASSPLLEEQYF. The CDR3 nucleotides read TGTGCCAGCAGCCCCCTCTTGGAGGAGCAGTACTTC.

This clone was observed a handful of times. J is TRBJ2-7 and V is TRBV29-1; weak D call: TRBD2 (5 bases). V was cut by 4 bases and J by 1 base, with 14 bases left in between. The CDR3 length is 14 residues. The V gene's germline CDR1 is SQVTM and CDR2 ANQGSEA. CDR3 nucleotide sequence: TGCAGCGTTGGCCCGGACTGGGGTTCCTACGAGCAGTACTTC. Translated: CSVGPDWGSYEQYF.